Here is one T cell receptor beta chain with its context. The sample is drawn from a study of immune evolution from preneoplasia to lung adenocarcinoma. Here immunoSEQ multiplex PCR was the method, and the copy in TCRdb shows in-frame clones only, minus some. This sample yields over 4,500 clones, of which about three quarters are seen a single time; around 24% belongs to the top ten. Trimming shortened V by 1 base and J by 6 bases, and 7 bases separated the two germline ends. CDR3 length: 12 residues. The germline V gene encodes CDR1 LGHNT and CDR2 FRNRAP. Histologic diagnosis was independently verified by two lung pathologists.

The sequence was obtained from a person aged 55 to 75 with lung adenocarcinoma. The chain combines TRBV12-5 with TRBJ2-7; possibly TRBD1 for D (5 bases). Sequenced sample: FFPE normal lung tissue adjacent to the tumor. DNA for the CDR3: TGTGCTAGTGGTTTGGAAGGGGCCGAGCAGTACTTC. This gives the protein CASGLEGAEQYF. Complete variable domain (other parts from reference TRBV12-5 and TRBJ2-7): DARVTQTPRHKVTEMGQEVTMRCQPILGHNTVFWYRQTMMQGLELLAYFRNRAPLDDSGMPKDRFSAEMPDATLATLKIQPSEPRDSAVYFCASGLEGAEQYFGPGTRLTVT.